The entry below describes one TCR beta chain. CDR3 length: 9 amino acids. V lost 7 bases to trimming and J lost 1 base, with 1 base between them. From germline, CDR1 is SQVTM and CDR2 ANQGSEA. Treatment denoted: roughly 20 received Ad26.COV2.S at low or high dose, single or two shots; about 5 received placebo; per-sample allocation not given. The investigators took samples on day 63 after the first vaccine or placebo injection. The source of the sample is a study of Ad26.COV2.S vaccination and SARS-CoV-2 variants. Here immunoSEQ multiplex PCR was the method, and the copy in TCRdb shows in-frame clones only, minus some. The table shows approximately 480,000 clones, with roughly nine tenths occurring only once.

The input for sequencing was peripheral blood, taken in a trial of Ad26.COV2.S vaccine versus placebo. The TCR comes from a person between 18 and 65 years old who received the Ad26.COV2.S COVID-19 vaccine or a placebo. This sequence joins TRBV29-1 and TRBJ1-2; no definite D call. Here the CDR3 reads CSGNYGYTF. As DNA, the CDR3 is TGCAGCGGTAACTATGGCTACACCTTC.